Shown below are 19 T cell receptor beta chains from a single sample sequenced in a study of cytomegalovirus exposure and HLA in healthy donors. The data were produced by immunoSEQ multiplex PCR, yet TCRdb's version contains in-frame clones alone and is incomplete. The top ten hold approximately 2% of the sample, which has some 140,000 clones, just over 85% seen once. Sequencing used PBMCs. The receptors derive from a human donor in good health.

The genes are TRBV7-8 and TRBJ2-7; D not resolved. Trimming removed 0 bases at V and 4 bases at J, with 7 bases between. The germline gives CDR1 SGHVS, CDR2 FQNEAQ. The CDR3 runs 13 residues. CDR3 nucleotides: TGTGCCAGCAGCTTAGCTACATGGTACGAGCAGTACTTC. Its protein is CASSLATWYEQYF.

This clone was seen more than once but under ten times. J is TRBJ1-2 and V is TRBV18; weak D call: TRBD1 (6 bases). This CDR3 region has 13 residues. Trimming cost V 6 bases and J 4 bases, with 12 bases left between them. Looked up from germline, CDR1 is KGHSH and CDR2 is LQKENI. The CDR3 nucleotides are TGTGCCAGCTCTCAGGACAGAAGCTATGGCTACACCTTC. Encoded protein: CASSQDRSYGYTF.

The CDR3 DNA sequence: TGTGCCAGCACCCGACCCGGGATATTTTATAGCAATCAGCCCCAGCATTTT. Protein: CASTRPGIFYSNQPQHF. V usage is TRBV28 and J usage is TRBJ1-5, with D unclear. Germline lookup yields CDR1 MDHEN and CDR2 SYDVKM. The CDR3 runs to 17 residues. V was pared by 7 bases and J by 0 bases, with 19 bases between. The whole variable domain, filled in from reference TRBV28 and TRBJ1-5, reads DVKVTQSSRYLVKRTGEKVFLECVQDMDHENMFWYRQDPGLGLRLIYFSYDVKMKEKGDIPEGYSVSREKKERFSLILESASTNQTSMYLCASTRPGIFYSNQPQHFGDGTRLSIL.

This rearrangement joins TRBV11-1 to TRBJ2-2; D may be TRBD1 (6 bases). Germline V gene data show CDR1 as SGHAT and CDR2 as FQDESV (reference sequence). The CDR3 totals 17 residues. Trimming took 1 base from V and 1 from J, leaving 13 bases between them. This chain's CDR3 is CASSLEPQGMNTGELFF. CDR3 coding DNA: TGTGCCAGCAGCTTAGAGCCCCAGGGGATGAACACCGGGGAGCTGTTTTTT. The complete variable domain, with remaining parts taken from reference TRBV11-1 and TRBJ2-2, reads EAEVAQSPRYKITEKSQAVAFWCDPISGHATLYWYRQILGQGPELLVQFQDESVVDDSQLPKDRFSAERLKGVDSTLKIQPAELGDSAMYLCASSLEPQGMNTGELFFGEGSRLTVL.

V gene TRBV28 combines with J gene TRBJ2-1; TRBD2 might be the D (5 bases). CDR3 length: 11 residues. Trimming took off 3 bases at V and 8 bases at J, with 5 bases between the two ends. CDR1 is MDHEN, CDR2 SYDVKM, per germline. The CDR3 coding sequence is TGTGCCAGCAGTTTGAGGGATGAGCAGTTCTTC. It translates to CASSLRDEQFF.

This chain uses TRBV6-4 with TRBJ2-3, with 14 bases fitting TRBD2. The J segment lost 6 bases and the V segment lost 6 bases, leaving 5 bases of the junction unmatched. The germline CDR1 and CDR2 sequences are MRHNA and SNTAGT. The CDR3 is 15 residues long. As DNA, the CDR3 is TGTGCCAGCAGCCGACTAGCGGGAGGGGACGATACGCAGTATTTT. Its translation: CASSRLAGGDDTQYF.

As for this clone: At one end the junction does not follow the germline gene, possibly because of a read error. V is TRBV6-1 and J is TRBJ2-7, with D perhaps TRBD1 (5 bases). From germline, CDR1 is MNHNS and CDR2 SASEGT. This CDR3 comprises 15 residues. CDR3 nucleotides: TGTGCCAGCACATTTTTACGGCAGGGTTCCTCCGAGCAGTACTTC. Amino acid sequence: CASTFLRQGSSEQYF.

This rearrangement joins TRBV4-2 to TRBJ2-1; 7 bases fit TRBD2. Germline values: CDR1 LGHNA, CDR2 YNFKEQ. This CDR3 is 21 amino acids long. V was clipped by 4 bases and J by 3 bases; unmatched bases: 24. This chain's CDR3 is CASSRVLGGGDLAENYNEQFF. As DNA, the CDR3 is TGTGCCAGCAGCCGAGTCCTTGGCGGGGGAGATCTAGCGGAAAACTACAATGAGCAGTTCTTC.

V usage is TRBV18 and J usage is TRBJ1-1; D not certain. From germline, CDR1 is KGHSH and CDR2 LQKENI. The CDR3 is 12 residues long. V was pared by 3 bases and J by 8 bases, with 10 bases between. CDR3 in DNA: TGTGCCAGCTCACCCAACTTCTTAGAAGCTTTCTTT. Protein: CASSPNFLEAFF. Full variable domain (missing parts from reference TRBV18 and TRBJ1-1): NAGVMQNPRHLVRRRGQEARLRCSPMKGHSHVYWYRQLPEEGLKFMVYLQKENIIDESGMPKERFSAEFPKEGPSILRIQQVVRGDSAAYFCASSPNFLEAFFGQGTRLTVV.

The chain has TRBV18 and TRBJ1-4, with unresolved D. V gave up 2 bases and J gave up 0 bases, with 7 bases separating them. CDR3 length: 15 residues. The germline CDR1 and CDR2 sequences are KGHSH and LQKENI. The CDR3 protein is CASSPAGATNEKLFF. The DNA of the CDR3 is TGTGCCAGCTCACCAGCCGGAGCAACTAATGAAAAACTGTTTTTT.

This rearrangement joins TRBV5-1 to TRBJ1-4; weak D call: TRBD1 (6 bases). V gave up 3 bases and J gave up 2 bases, with 11 bases separating them. CDR1 is SGHRS, CDR2 YFSETQ, per germline. CDR3 length: 15 amino acids. The CDR3 sequence: CASSSAGATNEKLFF. CDR3 nucleotides: TGCGCCAGCAGCTCCGCGGGGGCCACTAATGAAAAACTGTTTTTT.

J is TRBJ2-2 and V is TRBV9; D remains unclear. The CDR3 runs 17 residues. Germline V gene data show CDR1 as SGDLS and CDR2 as YYNGEE. V lost 0 bases and J 7 bases, leaving 19 bases between the germline ends. CDR3 sequence: CASSVDGLLFRDGELFF. CDR3 in DNA: TGTGCCAGCAGCGTAGATGGGCTACTGTTTCGTGACGGGGAGCTGTTTTTT.

The gene calls are TRBV9 and TRBJ1-2; 9 bases are a match to TRBD1. Germline loops: CDR1 SGDLS, CDR2 YYNGEE. The CDR3 is 17 residues long. The V and J ends lost 1 base and 3 bases, in that order; junction bases with no gene match: 10. The CDR3 reads CASSVTTGGAKDYGYTF. In DNA form, the CDR3 reads TGTGCCAGCAGCGTAACCACAGGGGGCGCTAAAGACTATGGCTACACCTTC. The full variable domain, its missing parts supplied by reference TRBV9 and TRBJ1-2, is DSGVTQTPKHLITATGQRVTLRCSPRSGDLSVYWYQQSLDQGLQFLIQYYNGEERAKGNILERFSAQQFPDLHSELNLSSLELGDSALYFCASSVTTGGAKDYGYTFGSGTRLTVV.

The chain employs TRBV7-2 and TRBJ1-5; no definite D call. The CDR3 covers 16 residues. V was trimmed by 5 bases and J by 0 bases, leaving 14 bases between them. Germline CDR1 SGHTA, CDR2 FQGNSA. CDR3 loop: CASSPRPFGSNQPQHF. The DNA for the CDR3 is TGTGCCAGCAGCCCTAGGCCGTTTGGTAGCAATCAGCCCCAGCATTTT. Drawing the rest from reference TRBV7-2 and TRBJ1-5, the complete variable domain is GAGVSQSPSNKVTEKGKDVELRCDPISGHTALYWYRQSLGQGLEFLIYFQGNSAPDKSGLPSDRFSAERTGGSVSTLTIQRTQQEDSAVYLCASSPRPFGSNQPQHFGDGTRLSIL.

This clone was detected once. V and J are TRBV6-5 and TRBJ1-1; weak D call: TRBD1 (6 bases). The ends were cut back, 2 bases at V and 1 base at J, with 8 bases in the middle. The CDR3 consists of 14 residues. CDR1 is MNHEY and CDR2 is SVGAGI in the germline V gene. The CDR3 sequence: CASSYGTPNTEAFF. Written as DNA, the CDR3 is TGTGCCAGCAGTTACGGGACACCGAACACTGAAGCTTTCTTT.

The CDR3 region is CASSPTQQGYEQFF. CDR3 bases: TGTGCCAGCAGCCCCACCCAACAGGGGTATGAGCAGTTCTTC. V is TRBV11-3 and J is TRBJ2-1; 7 nucleotides match TRBD1. V gave up 5 bases and J gave up 8 bases; unmatched junction bases: 9. The CDR3 totals 14 residues. CDR1 SGHNT and CDR2 YENEEA come from the germline V gene.

The chain recombines TRBV7-9 with TRBJ2-3; 7 nucleotides align to TRBD2. Trimming removed 3 bases from V and 2 bases from J; junction bases left unmatched: 8. CDR3 length equals 16 residues. CDR1 SEHNR and CDR2 FQNEAQ come from the germline V gene (reference sequence). The CDR3, as DNA: TGTGCCAGCAGCTTCCGGGCCCGGGACTACACAGATACGCAGTATTTT. This sequence encodes CASSFRARDYTDTQYF.

The chain is built from TRBV29-1 and TRBJ2-6, with a tentative D call TRBD1 (6 bases). V was pared by 2 bases and J by 0 bases, with 17 bases between. Per the germline V gene, CDR1 is SQVTM and CDR2 is ANQGSEA. CDR3 length: 18 amino acids. CDR3 sequence: CSVESGVGVRSGANVLTF. In nucleotides, the CDR3 is TGCAGCGTTGAATCAGGGGTCGGGGTCCGCTCTGGGGCCAACGTCCTGACTTTC.

This clone was seen only a few times. The chain employs TRBV20-1 and TRBJ1-2; D is unresolved. Germline V CDR1 and CDR2: DFQATT, SNEGSKA (reference sequence). This CDR3 comprises 11 residues. Trimming removed 5 bases from V and 4 bases from J, with 8 bases in between. The CDR3 here is CSAPDFYGYTF. In DNA, the CDR3 is TGCAGTGCTCCAGACTTCTATGGCTACACCTTC.